Listed below are T cell receptor beta chains from one sample, sequenced in a study of response to subunit inactivated influenza vaccine. TCRdb re-derived calls from the RT-PCR reads in MiXCR, one entry per CDR3 protein. The table records 200,000 to 250,000 distinct CDR3 sequences, less than 15% of them present only once. The specimen comprised non-naive T cells sorted from PBMCs, sampled around 14 days before vaccination. These receptors all come from a man aged 50-60 years who received an inactivated influenza vaccine. Both conserved end residues are part of each CDR3. D genes are given only for firm matches. Size tells how often a clone was seen (once, few, many) or the class of an expanded clone, and some rows leave it out.

NA	TRBV29-1	NA	TRBJ2-3	CSVADATGTRSTDTQYF	TGCAGCGTTGCTGACGCCACCGGGACGAGGAGCACAGATACGCAGTATTTT
few	TRBV20-1	NA	TRBJ1-5	CSARQGNDQPQHF	TGCAGTGCTAGACAGGGCAACGATCAGCCCCAGCATTTT
many	TRBV7-2	TRBD1	TRBJ2-6	CASSRDSSSGANVLTF	TGTGCCAGCAGCCGGGACAGTTCCTCTGGGGCCAACGTCCTGACTTTC
few	TRBV10-3	TRBD1	TRBJ2-5	CAIKDRGQETQYF	TGTGCCATCAAGGACAGGGGTCAAGAGACCCAGTACTTC
few	TRBV6-1	NA	TRBJ2-7	CASSEAAATGEQYF	TGTGCCAGCAGTGAAGCGGCCGCGACGGGAGAGCAGTACTTC
many	TRBV6-2/TRBV6-3	TRBD2	TRBJ2-7	CASSYRGVNYEQYF	TGTGCCAGCAGTTATCGGGGGGTCAACTACGAGCAGTACTTC
few	TRBV3-1	NA	TRBJ2-6	CASSHSTAGANVLTF	TGTGCCAGCAGTCATTCCACGGCTGGGGCCAACGTCCTGACTTTC
medium-sized	TRBV27	NA	TRBJ2-3	CASQGGASDTQYF	TGTGCCAGCCAAGGGGGGGCAAGTGATACGCAGTATTTT
few	TRBV20-1	NA	TRBJ1-5	CSARRGAPNQPQHF	TGCAGTGCTAGACGGGGGGCGCCCAATCAGCCCCAGCATTTT
few	TRBV21-1	NA	TRBJ2-3	CATGVGPYTPDTQYF	TGTGCCACCGGGGTAGGACCTTACACCCCAGATACGCAGTATTTT
many	TRBV12-3/TRBV12-4	NA	TRBJ2-7	CASSTSGGEQYF	TGTGCCAGCAGTACATCCGGGGGCGAGCAGTACTTC
few	TRBV20-1	NA	TRBJ2-7	CSAETNRDSTYEQYF	TGCAGTGCAGAAACCAACCGGGACTCAACCTACGAGCAGTACTTC
NA	TRBV20-1	NA	TRBJ2-7	CSALGTGNHEQYF	TGCAGTGCCCTGGGGACTGGGAATCACGAGCAGTACTTC
few	TRBV5-1	TRBD1	TRBJ1-4	CASSRMGQTSNEKLFF	TGCGCCAGCAGCAGGATGGGACAGACCTCTAATGAAAAACTGTTTTTT
NA	TRBV28	TRBD2	TRBJ2-7	CASSLGRVQYF	TGTGCCAGCAGTTTGGGGAGGGTACAGTACTTC
NA	TRBV6-2/TRBV6-3	NA	TRBJ2-5	CANSYPLRETQYF	TGTGCCAACAGTTACCCTCTTCGGGAGACCCAGTACTTC
few	TRBV18	TRBD2	TRBJ2-1	CASSPPGGSKHEQFF	TGTGCCAGCTCACCACCAGGCGGGAGTAAGCATGAGCAGTTCTTC
few	TRBV2	TRBD1	TRBJ1-4	CASRFGTGREKLFF	TGTGCCAGCAGGTTTGGGACAGGGCGTGAAAAACTGTTTTTT
few	TRBV7-3	NA	TRBJ2-6	CASSSLASDLSGANVLTF	TGTGCCAGCAGCTCATTGGCTAGTGATCTATCTGGGGCCAACGTCCTGACTTTC
few	TRBV27	NA	TRBJ1-2	CASSYKGLGYTF	TGTGCCAGCAGTTATAAAGGGCTTGGCTACACCTTC
NA	TRBV20-1	TRBD2	TRBJ2-1	CSAREGSRGGNEQFF	TGCAGTGCCAGAGAGGGAAGCCGGGGGGGGAATGAGCAGTTCTTC
few	TRBV12-3/TRBV12-4	NA	TRBJ1-4	CASTPPGTISATNEKLFF	TGTGCCAGCACCCCACCCGGGACAATCAGTGCAACTAATGAAAAACTGTTTTTT
many	TRBV5-1	TRBD1	TRBJ2-2	CASSTDRITGELFF	TGCGCCAGCAGCACGGACAGGATCACCGGGGAGCTGTTTTTT
NA	TRBV5-1	TRBD2	TRBJ2-1	CASKVGGRVDEQFF	TGCGCCAGCAAGGTCGGCGGGAGGGTCGATGAGCAGTTCTTC
NA	TRBV5-1	TRBD1	TRBJ2-7	CASSLSGTGTSEQYF	TGCGCCAGCAGCTTGTCCGGGACAGGGACATCCGAGCAGTACTTC
NA	TRBV27	NA	TRBJ1-4	CASSRRWTGGEKLFF	TGTGCCAGCAGTCGCCGATGGACGGGTGGGGAAAAACTGTTTTTT
NA	TRBV12-3/TRBV12-4	TRBD2	TRBJ2-7	CASSFSSGLVPYEQYF	TGTGCCAGCAGTTTCAGTTCCGGACTAGTCCCCTACGAGCAGTACTTC
few	TRBV6-2/TRBV6-3	NA	TRBJ2-3	CASSYSSSLAIRTDTQYF	TGTGCCAGCAGTTACTCCAGCTCCCTCGCGATACGCACAGATACGCAGTATTTT
NA	TRBV3-1	TRBD1	TRBJ1-3	CASSPDRSSGNTIYF	TGTGCCAGCAGCCCGGACAGGAGCTCTGGAAACACCATATATTTT
few	TRBV7-2	TRBD2	TRBJ2-5	CASSPAGGSETQYF	TGTGCCAGCAGCCCAGCGGGGGGGTCGGAGACCCAGTACTTC
many	TRBV28	NA	TRBJ1-2	CASGQVYGYTF	TGTGCCAGCGGTCAGGTTTATGGCTACACCTTC
many	TRBV28	NA	TRBJ2-7	CASSTRTGGLASGRSYEQYF	TGTGCCAGCAGTACCCGGACAGGGGGCCTTGCTAGCGGGAGGAGCTACGAGCAGTACTTC
NA	TRBV20-1	NA	TRBJ2-7	CSASRTSSYEQYF	TGCAGTGCTAGCAGAACTAGCAGCTACGAGCAGTACTTC
many	TRBV6-2/TRBV6-3	TRBD2	TRBJ2-1	CASSLRGGYNEQFF	TGTGCCAGCAGTTTACGGGGGGGCTACAATGAGCAGTTCTTC
NA	TRBV24-1	NA	TRBJ2-1	CATSDPGGPSYNEQFF	TGTGCCACCAGTGATCCCGGAGGGCCCTCCTACAATGAGCAGTTCTTC
many	TRBV6-6	NA	TRBJ2-5	CASSSGGLETQYF	TGTGCCAGCAGTTCCGGGGGGCTGGAGACCCAGTACTTC
few	TRBV7-2	NA	TRBJ2-5	CASSLANEGTQYF	TGTGCCAGCAGCTTAGCGAATGAAGGGACCCAGTACTTC
many	TRBV4-3	NA	TRBJ1-1	CASSQTTGPLGEAFF	TGCGCCAGCAGCCAGACGACCGGCCCCCTAGGCGAAGCTTTCTTT
many	TRBV20-1	TRBD2	TRBJ2-6	CSAEASGRFGANVLTF	TGCAGTGCTGAGGCTAGCGGGAGATTTGGGGCCAACGTCCTGACTTTC
many	TRBV5-1	NA	TRBJ2-1	CASSLGQNLNEQFF	TGCGCCAGCAGCTTGGGCCAGAACCTCAATGAGCAGTTCTTC
NA	TRBV5-8	TRBD1	TRBJ2-2	CASSRGQGGTGAGELFF	TGTGCCAGCAGCCGAGGACAGGGAGGAACGGGGGCCGGGGAGCTGTTTTTT